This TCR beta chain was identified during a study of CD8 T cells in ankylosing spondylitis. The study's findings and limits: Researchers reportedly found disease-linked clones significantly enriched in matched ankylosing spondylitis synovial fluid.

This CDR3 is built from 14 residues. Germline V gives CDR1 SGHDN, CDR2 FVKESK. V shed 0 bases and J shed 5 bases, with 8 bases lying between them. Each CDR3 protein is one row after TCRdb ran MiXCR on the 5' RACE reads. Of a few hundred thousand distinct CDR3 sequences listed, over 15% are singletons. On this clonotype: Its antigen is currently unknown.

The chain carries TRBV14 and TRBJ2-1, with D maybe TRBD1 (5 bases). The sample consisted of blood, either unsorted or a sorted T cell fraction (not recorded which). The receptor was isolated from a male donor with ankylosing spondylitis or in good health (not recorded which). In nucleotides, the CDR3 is TGTGCCAGCAGCCAAGAACAGGTCCACAATGAGCAGTTCTTC. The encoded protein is CASSQEQVHNEQFF.